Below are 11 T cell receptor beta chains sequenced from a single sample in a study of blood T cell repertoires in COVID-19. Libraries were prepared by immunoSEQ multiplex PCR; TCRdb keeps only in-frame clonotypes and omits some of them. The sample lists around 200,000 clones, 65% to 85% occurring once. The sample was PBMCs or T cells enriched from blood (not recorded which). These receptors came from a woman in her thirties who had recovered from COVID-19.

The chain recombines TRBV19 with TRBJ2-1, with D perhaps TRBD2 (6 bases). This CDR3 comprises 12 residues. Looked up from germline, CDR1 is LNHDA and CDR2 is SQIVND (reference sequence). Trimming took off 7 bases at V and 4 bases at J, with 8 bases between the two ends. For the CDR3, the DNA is TGTGCCAGTATGGGGGGATACAATGAGCAGTTCTTC. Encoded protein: CASMGGYNEQFF.

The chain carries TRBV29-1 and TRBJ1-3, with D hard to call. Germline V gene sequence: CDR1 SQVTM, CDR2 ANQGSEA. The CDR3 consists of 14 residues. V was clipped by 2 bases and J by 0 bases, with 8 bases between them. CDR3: CSVETQNSGNTIYF. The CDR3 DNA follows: TGCAGCGTTGAAACCCAGAACTCTGGAAACACCATATATTTT.

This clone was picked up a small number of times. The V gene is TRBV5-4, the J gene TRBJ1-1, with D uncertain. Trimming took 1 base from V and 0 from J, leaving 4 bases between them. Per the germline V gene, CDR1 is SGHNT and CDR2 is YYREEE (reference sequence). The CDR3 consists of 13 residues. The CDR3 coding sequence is TGTGCCAGCAGCTTGACAGTGAACACTGAAGCTTTCTTT. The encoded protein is CASSLTVNTEAFF.

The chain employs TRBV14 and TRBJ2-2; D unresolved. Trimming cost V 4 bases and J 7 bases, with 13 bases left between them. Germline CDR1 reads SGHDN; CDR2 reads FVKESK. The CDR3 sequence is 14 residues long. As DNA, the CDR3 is TGTGCCAGCAGCCCCAAAATCCGAGGCGGGGAGCTGTTTTTT. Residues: CASSPKIRGGELFF.

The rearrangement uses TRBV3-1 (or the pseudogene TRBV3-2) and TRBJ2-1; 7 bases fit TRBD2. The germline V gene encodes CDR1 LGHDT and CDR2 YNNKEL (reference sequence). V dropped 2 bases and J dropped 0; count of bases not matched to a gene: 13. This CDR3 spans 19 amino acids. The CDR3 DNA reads TGTGCCAGCAGCCAATTCCCTCCGACTAGCCCTTCCTCCTACAATGAGCAGTTCTTC. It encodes CASSQFPPTSPSSYNEQFF.

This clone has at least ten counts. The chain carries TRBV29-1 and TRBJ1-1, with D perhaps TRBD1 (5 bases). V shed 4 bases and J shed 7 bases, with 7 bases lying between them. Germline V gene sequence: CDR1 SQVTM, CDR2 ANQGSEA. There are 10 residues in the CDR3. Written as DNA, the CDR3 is TGCAGCGTTGTGGACAATGAAGCTTTCTTT. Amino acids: CSVVDNEAFF.

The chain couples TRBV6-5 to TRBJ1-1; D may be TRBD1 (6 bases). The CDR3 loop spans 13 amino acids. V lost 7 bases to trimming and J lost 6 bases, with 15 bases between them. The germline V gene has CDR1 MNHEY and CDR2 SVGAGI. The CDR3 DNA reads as TGTGCCAGCACCTTTAACGAGGGGGCTGAAGCTTTCTTT. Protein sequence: CASTFNEGAEAFF.

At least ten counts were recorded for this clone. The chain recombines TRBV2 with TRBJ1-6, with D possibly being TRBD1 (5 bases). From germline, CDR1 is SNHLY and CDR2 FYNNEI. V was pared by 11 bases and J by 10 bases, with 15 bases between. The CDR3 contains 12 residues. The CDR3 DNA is TGTGCCGGAACCGCAGGGAAATCACCCCTCCACTTT. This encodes CAGTAGKSPLHF.

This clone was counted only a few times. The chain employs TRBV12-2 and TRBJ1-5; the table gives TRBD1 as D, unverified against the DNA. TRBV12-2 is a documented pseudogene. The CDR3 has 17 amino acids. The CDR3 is CASRSITTGDSNQPQHF. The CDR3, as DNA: TGTGCAAGTCGCTCCATAACAACAGGGGATAGCAATCAGCCCCAGCATTTT.

CDR3 DNA sequence: TGTGCCAGCAGCTTTAGTCAGGGGTACACCGGGGAGCTGTTTTTT. Translating gives CASSFSQGYTGELFF. The genes are TRBV7-6 and TRBJ2-2; perhaps TRBD1 as D (6 bases). This CDR3 region has 15 residues. Germline CDR1 SGHVS, CDR2 FNYEAQ. V was cut by 3 bases and J by 3 bases, with 11 bases left in between.

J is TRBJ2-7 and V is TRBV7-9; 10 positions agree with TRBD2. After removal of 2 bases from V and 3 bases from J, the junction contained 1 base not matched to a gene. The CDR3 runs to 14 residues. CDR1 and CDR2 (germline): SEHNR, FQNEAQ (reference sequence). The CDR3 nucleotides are TGTGCCAGCAGCTTAACTAGCGGGAACTACGAGCAGTACTTC. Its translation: CASSLTSGNYEQYF.